This passage covers 20 T cell receptor beta chains from one sample sequenced in a study of T cells in Graves' hyperthyroidism and ophthalmopathy. Amplification targeted TCR beta CDR3 regions from RNA transcripts. Researchers ran a first-round RT-PCR on the TCR CDR3 using the HTBI primer set. TCRdb re-analysed the multiplex PCR reads in MiXCR, keeping a single row per CDR3 protein. The sample lists 310,000 or so distinct CDR3 sequences, about 17% seen once, with approximately 60% in the top ten. The sample comprised blood. Receptors originate from an older woman with Graves' ophthalmopathy.

This clonotype showed up many times. The CDR3 region is CASSPGTSGSTYNEQFF. The CDR3 nucleotides read TGTGCCAGCAGCCCCGGGACTAGCGGGAGCACTTACAATGAGCAGTTCTTC. The chain joins TRBV7-6 to TRBJ2-1; TRBD2 agrees at 14 bases. Germline V lookup: CDR1 SGHVS, CDR2 FNYEAQ. The CDR3 has 17 residues. The ends lost 5 bases at V and 4 bases at J; junction bases unmatched: 7.

Ten or more counts support this clonotype. The genes are TRBV27 and TRBJ1-6; D unresolved. The V and J ends lost 5 bases and 6 bases respectively, with 17 bases between them. The CDR3 is made up of 16 amino acids. In germline, CDR1 is MNHEY, CDR2 SMNVEV (reference sequence). The CDR3 sequence: CASSPPSGVGNSPLHF. DNA for the CDR3: TGTGCCAGCAGTCCCCCCTCCGGGGTTGGTAATTCACCCCTCCACTTT.

This chain links TRBV6-1 with TRBJ2-2, with TRBD1 identical over 10 bases. Germline lookup yields CDR1 MNHNS and CDR2 SASEGT. V lost 2 bases to trimming and J lost 0 bases; unmatched junction nucleotides: 6. This CDR3 spans 18 amino acids. The CDR3: CASSELPGQGSNTGELFF. The CDR3 DNA is TGTGCCAGCAGTGAACTGCCGGGACAGGGGTCGAACACCGGGGAGCTGTTTTTT.

The J gene is TRBJ1-2, the V gene TRBV11-2, with 7 bases matching TRBD1. Germline V gene sequence: CDR1 SGHAT, CDR2 FQNNGV. Trimming took 6 bases from V and 6 from J; bases not matched to a gene: 10. The CDR3 extends over 14 amino acids. Here the CDR3 reads CASSKGQAPDGYTF. Written as DNA, the CDR3 is TGTGCCAGCAGTAAAGGACAGGCGCCCGATGGCTACACCTTC.

This clonotype was seen at least ten times. This chain uses TRBV7-2 with TRBJ1-1; 9 nucleotides line up with TRBD1. The CDR3 runs to 16 residues. J was trimmed by 2 bases and V by 5 bases; bases with no gene match: 9. Looked up from germline, CDR1 is SGHTA and CDR2 is FQGNSA. CDR3 sequence (DNA): TGTGCCAGCAGCGGCGGGACAGGGAGTAGCAACACTGAAGCTTTCTTT. Amino acids: CASSGGTGSSNTEAFF.

This clonotype has a count of ten or more. V usage is TRBV7-2 and J usage is TRBJ2-3, with D hard to call. The CDR3 extends over 14 amino acids. Trimming took off 5 bases at V and 6 bases at J, with 15 bases between the two ends. Germline-derived CDR1 and CDR2 are SGHTA and FQGNSA. The CDR3 DNA sequence: TGTGCCAGCAGCCTGAGCCGACTCCCCGATACGCAGTATTTT. It is translated as CASSLSRLPDTQYF.

The J gene is TRBJ1-3, the V gene TRBV11-3; no firm D call. The CDR3 is 13 amino acids. The germline V gene encodes CDR1 SGHNT and CDR2 YENEEA. V lost 5 bases to trimming and J lost 4 bases, with 9 bases between them. CDR3 nucleotides: TGTGCCAGCAGCGAGTCAGCAGGAAACACCATATATTTT. It yields the protein CASSESAGNTIYF.

This clonotype was detected a few times. The chain employs TRBV29-1 and TRBJ2-5; the D gene is possibly TRBD2 (5 bases). This CDR3 is built from 14 residues. Trimming took 1 base from V and 4 from J, leaving 13 bases between them. Germline CDR1 and CDR2: SQVTM and ANQGSEA. CDR3 sequence reads: CSVEGGWAGETQYF. The CDR3 DNA sequence: TGCAGCGTTGAAGGAGGGTGGGCCGGAGAGACCCAGTACTTC.

This clonotype was found many times. The rearrangement joins TRBV2 to TRBJ1-1; 10 bases are shared with TRBD1. This CDR3 has 15 amino acids. Germline V gene data show CDR1 as SNHLY and CDR2 as FYNNEI. V shed 3 bases and J 6 bases; nucleotides not matched to a gene: 7. CDR3 sequence: CASSDEGQGYAEAFF. The CDR3 DNA reads TGTGCCAGCAGTGACGAGGGACAGGGGTATGCTGAAGCTTTCTTT.

In its sample, this clonotype was seen many times. This rearrangement joins TRBV3-1 to TRBJ2-7; D might be TRBD2 (6 bases). The CDR3 contains 15 residues. Trimming cost V 0 bases and J 3 bases, with 12 bases left between them. Germline loops: CDR1 LGHDT, CDR2 YNNKEL (reference sequence). CDR3 bases: TGTGCCAGCAGCCAAGACCTAGCGCCTTTCTACGAGCAGTACTTC. Translating gives CASSQDLAPFYEQYF.

This clonotype was seen ten or more times. V and J are TRBV10-3 and TRBJ1-2; 7 bases line up with TRBD1. There are 13 residues in the CDR3. Looked up from germline, CDR1 is ENHRY and CDR2 is SYGVKD. V gave up 6 bases and J gave up 8 bases; unmatched junction bases: 9. The CDR3 DNA reads TGTGCCATCAGAGGGGACAGTTCCTTCGGCTACACCTTC. Translated, it gives CAIRGDSSFGYTF.

The gene calls are TRBV29-1 and TRBJ2-1; D is undetermined. Between the trimmed V and J ends, which lost 3 bases and 0 bases, there was a span of 9 bases. The CDR3 length is 14 residues. Germline CDR1 is SQVTM and CDR2 is ANQGSEA. The CDR3 DNA is TGCAGCGTTGAGTTCAGGAGCTCCTACAATGAGCAGTTCTTC. This sequence encodes CSVEFRSSYNEQFF.

Many counts were recorded for this clonotype. The chain employs TRBV6-1 and TRBJ2-2; TRBD1 aligns across 7 bases. From germline, CDR1 is MNHNS and CDR2 SASEGT. The CDR3 covers 14 residues. V trimming: 8 bases; J trimming: 2 bases; junction bases outside the gene matches: 5. This CDR3 reads CASRDSTNTGELFF. In nucleotides, the CDR3 is TGTGCCAGCCGGGACAGCACTAACACCGGGGAGCTGTTTTTT.

At least ten counts were recorded for this clonotype. The V and J genes are TRBV19 and TRBJ1-2; no clear D. V was clipped by 5 bases and J by 4 bases, with 11 bases between them. Germline V gene lookup returns CDR1 LNHDA and CDR2 SQIVND (reference sequence). The length of the CDR3 is 13 residues. The CDR3 here is CASSQHGFYGYTF. DNA for the CDR3: TGTGCCAGTAGTCAACACGGTTTCTATGGCTACACCTTC.

This clonotype was counted a few times. The V gene is TRBV7-9, the J gene TRBJ1-6; tentatively, D is TRBD1 (5 bases). Trimming removed 8 bases at V and 7 bases at J, with 9 bases between. Germline CDR1 and CDR2: SEHNR and FQNEAQ (reference sequence). The CDR3 contains 12 residues. The CDR3 spells CASRGGNSPLHF. The CDR3 DNA reads as TGTGCCAGCCGGGGGGGAAATTCACCCCTCCACTTT. The full variable domain, completed using reference TRBV7-9 and TRBJ1-6, is DTGVSQNPRHKITKRGQNVTFRCDPISEHNRLYWYRQTLGQGPEFLTYFQNEAQLEKSRLLSDRFSAERPKGSFSTLEIQRTEQGDSAMYLCASRGGNSPLHFGNGTRLTVT.

The V call is TRBV20-1, the J call TRBJ2-5, with TRBD2 matching over 12 bases. CDR1 and CDR2 from the germline V gene are DFQATT and SNEGSKA (reference sequence). The CDR3 loop spans 15 amino acids. With V trimmed by 6 bases and J by 2 bases, 7 bases remained unmatched. The CDR3: CSARTSGDDQETQYF. The DNA of the CDR3 is TGCAGTGCCCGGACTAGCGGGGATGATCAAGAGACCCAGTACTTC.

This clonotype was counted ten times or more. The chain joins TRBV2 to TRBJ2-3, with unresolved D. V lost 6 bases, J lost 2 bases, and 15 bases lay in between. The V gene's germline CDR1 is SNHLY and CDR2 FYNNEI. The CDR3 runs 15 residues. This CDR3 is CASRPILRATDTQYF. The CDR3 bases are TGTGCCAGCAGGCCGATTTTAAGGGCCACAGATACGCAGTATTTT.

This chain links TRBV20-1 with TRBJ2-3; 10 positions match TRBD2. The CDR3 has 15 amino acids. Per germline, CDR1 DFQATT and CDR2 SNEGSKA (reference sequence). Germline trimming cut 0 bases from V and 6 bases from J; bases unmatched to any gene: 6. CDR3 DNA sequence: TGCAGTGCTAGAGATCTGCTAGCGGGGGTGGATACGCAGTATTTT. Translating it yields CSARDLLAGVDTQYF.

The chain carries TRBV7-9 and TRBJ2-7; 8 positions agree with TRBD1. Germline CDR1 is SEHNR and CDR2 is FQNEAQ (reference sequence). This CDR3 is 13 amino acids long. V dropped 0 bases and J dropped 5; count of bases not matched to a gene: 0. CDR3 sequence (DNA): TGTGCCAGCAGCTTAGCGACAGGGGACGAGCAGTACTTC. Its translation is CASSLATGDEQYF. Filled out from reference TRBV7-9 and TRBJ2-7, the complete variable domain reads DTGVSQNPRHKITKRGQNVTFRCDPISEHNRLYWYRQTLGQGPEFLTYFQNEAQLEKSRLLSDRFSAERPKGSFSTLEIQRTEQGDSAMYLCASSLATGDEQYFGPGTRLTVT.

In this sample, this clonotype turned up many times. The rearrangement uses TRBV7-6 and TRBJ2-7; no firm D call. Trimming stripped 1 base from V and 3 bases from J, with 13 bases between. The CDR3 extends over 15 amino acids. Germline V CDR1 and CDR2: SGHVS, FNYEAQ. The CDR3 nucleotides read TGTGCCAGCAGCTTAGGAATAGGGCCCCACTACGAGCAGTACTTC. This codes for CASSLGIGPHYEQYF. The full variable domain, rest sourced from reference TRBV7-6 and TRBJ2-7, is GAGVSQSPRYKVTKRGQDVALRCDPISGHVSLYWYRQALGQGPEFLTYFNYEAQQDKSGLPNDRFSAERPEGSISTLTIQRTEQRDSAMYRCASSLGIGPHYEQYFGPGTRLTVT.